This TCR beta chain was obtained from a study of beta chain features in type 1 diabetes. Expressed TCRB transcripts were sequenced because the isolated RNA had all been reverse transcribed beforehand. Profiled with immunoSEQ multiplex PCR; TCRdb holds only in-frame clones, not every one. The sample records roughly 400,000 clones, more than 12% being singletons. Cells sorted by CD45RO/CCR7/CD25/CD127/CD95/CD27 comprised CD4+ naive, central memory, regulatory and stem cell-like memory cells. About this clone: Antigen specificity is unknown.

Study-wide results and caveats: VDJ junctions from patients with type 1 diabetes contained fewer insertions and more deletions. Shortening of TCRB CDR3s, moderate but significant, appeared in all four CD4+ subsets of Type 1 diabetes patients. Naive, central memory and Treg TCRB repertoires seemed to resemble each other more closely in patients than they did in healthy donors.

The germline V gene has CDR1 MNHEY and CDR2 SVGAGI. CDR3 length: 16 amino acids. The V gene end was trimmed by 0 bases and the J gene end by 5 bases; junction bases not matched to a gene: 4. The chain joins TRBV6-5 to TRBJ2-1; 10 bases are shared with TRBD2. The clonotype comes from a woman in her late teens or twenties in good health. The sequenced sample was naive CD4+ T cells from blood. The CDR3 nucleotides are TGTGCCAGCAGTTACTCCCTAGCGGGAGTCGACAATGAGCAGTTCTTC. As protein: CASSYSLAGVDNEQFF.